This is a list of T cell receptor beta chains from one sample in a study of blood T cell repertoires in COVID-19. The protocol was immunoSEQ multiplex PCR, while the TCRdb copy is restricted to in-frame clones and leaves out a portion. The data contain 120,000 to 150,000 clones, about nine tenths of them seen just once; the ten biggest clones take up 2.5%. The material sequenced was peripheral blood. Receptors originate from a human donor with COVID-19, enrolled during active disease. The donor label of this sample is uncertain. CDR3s include the opening cysteine and the closing phenylalanine or tryptophan. Fields, in order: clone size, J gene, V gene, D gene, CDR3 DNA, CDR3 protein. A D gene is named only where the DNA matches it firmly. Clone size is stated in some rows and not others, as once, few, many or a class when expanded.

>.|TRBJ2-1|TRBV24-1|TRBD1
TGTGCCACCAGTGAGTCAGGGGGATACAATGAGCAGTTCTTC
CATSESGGYNEQFF
>.|TRBJ1-2|TRBV9|.
TGTGCCAGCAGCGTAGTCCCAGGCTTTACCTATGGCTACACCTTC
CASSVVPGFTYGYTF
>few|TRBJ1-2|TRBV28|.
TGTGCCAGCGCCAGGGTGGGCTACACCTTC
CASARVGYTF
>.|TRBJ1-3|TRBV10-3|.
TGTGCCACCCACCCCGGGAGAATCTCTGGAAACACCATATATTTT
CATHPGRISGNTIYF
>.|TRBJ2-6|TRBV2|.
TGTGCCAGCAGTGCGAGATCTGGGGCCAACGTCCTGACTTTC
CASSARSGANVLTF
>.|TRBJ1-1|TRBV5-3|TRBD1
TGTGCCAGAAGCTTGTGGTCGCGCCAGGGGGATCGGTGCACTGAAGCTTTCTTT
CARSLWSRQGDRCTEAFF
>few|TRBJ1-3|TRBV30|.
TGTGCCTGGAGTCGGACTGATACTGGAAACACCATATATTTT
CAWSRTDTGNTIYF
>.|TRBJ1-4|TRBV28|.
TGTGCCAGCAGTTTAGACAGAGCAAAACTGTTTTTT
CASSLDRAKLFF
>.|TRBJ1-1|TRBV5-1|.
TGCGCCAGCAGCACGGGCCGGGGTACGGGTGAAACTGAAGCTTTCTTT
CASSTGRGTGETEAFF
>.|TRBJ2-7|TRBV30|.
TGTGCCGGGAAAGAAACAGACAGGTTCAGTTCCTACGAGCAGTACTTC
CAGKETDRFSSYEQYF
>.|TRBJ1-2|TRBV4-1|.
TGCGCCAGCAGCCCTACCCCATTGCGGGGCGGGGGCTATGGCTACACCTTC
CASSPTPLRGGGYGYTF
>.|TRBJ2-2|TRBV14|.
TGTGCCAGCAGCCAAGAGCTTGGCAGGGCGAACACCGGGGAGCTGTTTTTT
CASSQELGRANTGELFF
>.|TRBJ1-6|TRBV4-1|TRBD1
TGCGCCAGCAGCCAAGTGGGGACAGGGGTACCACCCCTCCACTTT
CASSQVGTGVPPLHF
>few|TRBJ1-1|TRBV29-1|.
TGCAGCGTTGGAAACACGAACACTGAAGCTTTCTTT
CSVGNTNTEAFF
>.|TRBJ2-7|TRBV6-5|TRBD2
TGTGCCAGCAGTTACTGGAGGGAGGGCGAGCAGTACTTC
CASSYWREGEQYF
>.|TRBJ1-3|TRBV11-3|.
TGTGCCAGCAGCTTAGCCCCGGGAGACACCATATATTTT
CASSLAPGDTIYF
>.|TRBJ1-2|TRBV5-1|TRBD1
TGCGCCAGCAGCCAGAGACAGGGGGCGGGTGGCTACACCTTC
CASSQRQGAGGYTF
>.|TRBJ2-3|TRBV6-1|.
TGTGCCAGCAGTGAAGTCCACACAGGAGGCACAGATACGCAGTATTTT
CASSEVHTGGTDTQYF
>.|TRBJ1-4|TRBV5-1|.
TGCGCCAGCGCTCTTACTAGGGCTGAAAAACTGTTTTTT
CASALTRAEKLFF
>.|TRBJ2-3|TRBV7-9|.
TGTGCCAGCAGCTTAGGCGGGGGCCTCACAGATACGCAGTATTTT
CASSLGGGLTDTQYF
>.|TRBJ1-4|TRBV6-5|TRBD1
TGTGCCAGCAGCTCCCGGGACAGGGGGTTCAAACTGTTTTTT
CASSSRDRGFKLFF
>once|TRBJ1-2|TRBV7-2|TRBD1
TGTGCCAGCAGCTTTATCGGGACAGCCTATGGCTACACCTTC
CASSFIGTAYGYTF
>few|TRBJ1-4|TRBV5-1|.
TGCGCCAGCAGCTTGAAAGGGGTTGATGAAAAACTGTTTTTT
CASSLKGVDEKLFF
>.|TRBJ2-3|TRBV29-1|.
TGCAGCGTTGAAGATTCAGCCTCTAGGCGGACAGATACGCAGTATTTT
CSVEDSASRRTDTQYF
>few|TRBJ1-1|TRBV4-1|.
TGCGCCAGTCAACTCAGGCCGGGATCGAACACTGAAGCTTTCTTT
CASQLRPGSNTEAFF
>.|TRBJ2-1|TRBV24-1|TRBD2
TGTGCCACCAGTGATCCTAGCGGGACGAATGAGCAGTTCTTC
CATSDPSGTNEQFF
>.|TRBJ1-1|TRBV7-9|.
TGTGCCAGCAGCCTCACTCGGGTGGACACTGAAGCTTTCTTT
CASSLTRVDTEAFF
>.|TRBJ2-2|TRBV11-2|TRBD2
TGTGCCAGCAGCTCACGGCTAGCGGCTAACACCGGGGAGCTGTTTTTT
CASSSRLAANTGELFF
>once|TRBJ1-1|TRBV6-6|.
TGTGCCAGCAGTGGCAGGCCGAACACTGAAGCTTTCTTT
CASSGRPNTEAFF
>.|TRBJ1-6|TRBV20-1|TRBD1
TGCAGTGCTAGTTCGGGTACAGGGGGACATTCACCCCTCCACTTT
CSASSGTGGHSPLHF
>.|TRBJ1-2|TRBV7-9|.
TGTGCCAGCAGCCCCGAGTGGAGAATGGCTGGCTACACCTTC
CASSPEWRMAGYTF
>.|TRBJ1-1|TRBV28|.
TGTGCCAGCAGTGCCCCCCAGGGGATGAACACTGAAGCTTTCTTT
CASSAPQGMNTEAFF
>.|TRBJ1-1|TRBV29-1|.
TGCAGCGCCACGGGGTCCTCGAACACTGAAGCTTTCTTT
CSATGSSNTEAFF
>.|TRBJ1-4|TRBV5-1|.
TGCGCCAGCAGCAGCCGGGATTTTGATGAAAAACTGTTTTTT
CASSSRDFDEKLFF
>once|TRBJ2-2|TRBV7-3|.
TGTGCCAGCAGCTTATCGGGAGCCGACCGGGAGCTGTTTTTT
CASSLSGADRELFF
>.|TRBJ2-6|TRBV6-5|.
TGTGCCAGTTCCCCGAGGGTCTCTGGGGCCAACGTCCTGACTTTC
CASSPRVSGANVLTF
>few|TRBJ2-6|TRBV19|.
TGTGCCAGTAGGAACAGGGTTGGGGCCAACGTCCTGACTTTC
CASRNRVGANVLTF
>.|TRBJ2-3|TRBV6-1|.
TGTGCCAGCAGTGAGAAGGTGGATTTGCAGGGGACAGATACGCAGTATTTT
CASSEKVDLQGTDTQYF
>.|TRBJ1-5|TRBV25-1|TRBD1
TGTGCCAGCAGTGGACAGGGGGGAGGCAATCAGCCCCAGCATTTT
CASSGQGGGNQPQHF
>.|TRBJ2-2|TRBV30|.
TGTGCCTGGAACCCAACAACCGGACAGAACACCGGGGAGCTGTTTTTT
CAWNPTTGQNTGELFF
>.|TRBJ2-7|TRBV6-5|.
TGTGCCAGCAGTTACTCGGTCCAGGGGGGAGGCGAGCAGTACTTC
CASSYSVQGGGEQYF
>.|TRBJ2-7|TRBV29-1|.
TGCAGCGTTCTTGAGGCGGCAGAAACCTACGAGCAGTACTTC
CSVLEAAETYEQYF
>once|TRBJ1-2|TRBV19|.
TGTGCCAGTAGTATACTGCCCTCGGGAGTCGGCTACACCTTC
CASSILPSGVGYTF
>.|TRBJ2-1|TRBV4-1|.
TGCGCCAGCAGCCAAAATCCTAGCAGCTCCTACAATGAGCAGTTCTTC
CASSQNPSSSYNEQFF
>.|TRBJ2-3|TRBV10-3|TRBD2
TGTGCCAGCGCGGGAGCAGATACGCAGTATTTT
CASAGADTQYF
>.|TRBJ2-7|TRBV27|.
TGTGCCAGCACCCCAAGAGCAGGCGACACCTACGAGCAGTACTTC
CASTPRAGDTYEQYF
>.|TRBJ2-7|TRBV6-6|TRBD1
TGTGCCAGCAGTTACGGGCAGGGGGCCGACGAGCAGTACTTC
CASSYGQGADEQYF
>.|TRBJ2-7|TRBV5-1|.
TGCGCCAGCAAAGAGTCCGCCACCACCTACGAGCAGTACTTC
CASKESATTYEQYF
>.|TRBJ1-3|TRBV7-9|.
TGTGCCAGCAGCACGAGGGACTGGGGAAACACCATATATTTT
CASSTRDWGNTIYF
>.|TRBJ1-4|TRBV18|.
TGTGCCAGCTCATCGGGCCCCCCGCAGCGGAGTAATGAAAAACTGTTTTTT
CASSSGPPQRSNEKLFF
>.|TRBJ2-3|TRBV7-3|.
TGTGCCAGCAGCCCCGGACAGAGCACAGATACGCAGTATTTT
CASSPGQSTDTQYF
>.|TRBJ1-3|TRBV3-1/TRBV3-2|.
TGTGCCAGCAGCCAAGGAGACTGGTCCTCTGGAAACACCATATATTTT
CASSQGDWSSGNTIYF
>.|TRBJ2-3|TRBV29-1|.
TGCAGCGTTGCTGGACGTCAGGGGGATACGCAGTATTTT
CSVAGRQGDTQYF
>once|TRBJ1-2|TRBV2|.
TGTGCCAGCAGTCCGGACTCGGGCTATGGCTACACCTTC
CASSPDSGYGYTF
>.|TRBJ2-3|TRBV18|TRBD2
TGTGCCAGCTCATCCGGACTAGCGGGGGTAGATACGCAGTATTTT
CASSSGLAGVDTQYF
>.|TRBJ2-5|TRBV6-1|TRBD2
TGTGCCAGCAGTGAAGGAGGACTAGAAGAGACCCAGTACTTC
CASSEGGLEETQYF
>.|TRBJ1-1|TRBV6-5|TRBD1
TGTGCCAGCAGTTACTCGAGGGGGCAGAACACTGAAGCTTTCTTT
CASSYSRGQNTEAFF
>.|TRBJ2-2|TRBV7-7|.
TGTGCCAGCAGCTTAGGAGGAGGGGTCCCCGGGGAGCTGTTTTTT
CASSLGGGVPGELFF
>once|TRBJ2-7|TRBV2|TRBD2
TGTGCCAGCAGTCCGAGCAGCGGGAGAGACTACGAGCAGTACTTC
CASSPSSGRDYEQYF
>few|TRBJ1-6|TRBV4-1|TRBD1
TGCGCCAGCAGCCAAGGCCAAAGACAGGGGACACCCCTCCACTTT
CASSQGQRQGTPLHF